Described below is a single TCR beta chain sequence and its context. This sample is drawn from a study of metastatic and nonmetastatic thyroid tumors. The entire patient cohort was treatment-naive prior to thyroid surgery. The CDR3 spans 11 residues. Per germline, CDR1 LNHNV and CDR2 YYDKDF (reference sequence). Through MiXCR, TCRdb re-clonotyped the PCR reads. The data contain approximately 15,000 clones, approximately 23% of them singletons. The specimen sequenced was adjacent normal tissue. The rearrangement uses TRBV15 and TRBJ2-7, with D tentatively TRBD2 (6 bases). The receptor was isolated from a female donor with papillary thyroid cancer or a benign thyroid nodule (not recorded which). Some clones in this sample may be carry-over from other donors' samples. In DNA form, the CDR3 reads TGTGCCACCGCGGGGTACTACGAGCACTACGTC. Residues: CATAGYYEHYV.